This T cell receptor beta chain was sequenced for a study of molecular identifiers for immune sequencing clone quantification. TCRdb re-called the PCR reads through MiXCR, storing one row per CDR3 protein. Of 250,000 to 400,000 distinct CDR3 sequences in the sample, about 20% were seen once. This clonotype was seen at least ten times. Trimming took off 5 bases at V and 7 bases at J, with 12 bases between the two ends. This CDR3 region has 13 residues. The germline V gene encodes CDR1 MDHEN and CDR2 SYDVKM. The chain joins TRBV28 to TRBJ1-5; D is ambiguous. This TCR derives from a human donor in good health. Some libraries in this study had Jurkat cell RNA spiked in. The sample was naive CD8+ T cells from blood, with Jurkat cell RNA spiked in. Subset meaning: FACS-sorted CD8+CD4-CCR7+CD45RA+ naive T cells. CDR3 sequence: CASSPPVGQPQHF. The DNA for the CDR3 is TGTGCCAGCAGTCCCCCAGTCGGGCAGCCCCAGCATTTT.